This T cell receptor (beta chain) emerged from a study of diagnostic markers for celiac disease. Germline loops: CDR1 SGHRS, CDR2 YFSETQ. The CDR3 consists of 15 residues. This clonotype is labeled medium-sized based on frequency. After re-calling the reads, TCRdb lists one entry per CDR3 protein, DNA absent. Recorded here are roughly 1,000 distinct CDR3 sequences; the top ten clones represent 30%. This sequence joins TRBV5-1 and TRBJ1-2; TCRdb selects TRBD1, and the lack of DNA leaves this call unchecked. Sequencing was carried out using either unsorted cells or a sorted T cell fraction (not recorded which). This sequence was found in a human donor. This table probably holds off-target reads from a library built for another chain. CDR3 protein: CASSLGQGASHGYTF.